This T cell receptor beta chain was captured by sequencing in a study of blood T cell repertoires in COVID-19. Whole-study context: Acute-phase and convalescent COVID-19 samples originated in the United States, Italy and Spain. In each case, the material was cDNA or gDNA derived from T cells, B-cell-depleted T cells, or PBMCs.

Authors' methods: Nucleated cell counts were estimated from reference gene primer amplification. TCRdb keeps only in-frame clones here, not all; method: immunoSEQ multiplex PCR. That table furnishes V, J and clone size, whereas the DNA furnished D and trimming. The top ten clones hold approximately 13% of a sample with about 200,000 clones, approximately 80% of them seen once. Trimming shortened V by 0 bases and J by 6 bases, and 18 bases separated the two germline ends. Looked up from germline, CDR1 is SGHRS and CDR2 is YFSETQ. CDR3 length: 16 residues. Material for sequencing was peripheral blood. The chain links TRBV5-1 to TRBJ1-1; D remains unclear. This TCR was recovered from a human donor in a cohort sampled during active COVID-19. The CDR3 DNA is TGCGCCAGCAGCTTGGCCTTGGGTGGAGGGTTAGCTGAAGCTTTCTTT. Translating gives CASSLALGGGLAEAFF. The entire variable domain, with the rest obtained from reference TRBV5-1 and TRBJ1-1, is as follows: KAGVTQTPRYLIKTRGQQVTLSCSPISGHRSVSWYQQTPGQGLQFLFEYFSETQRNKGNFPGRFSGRQFSNSRSEMNVSTLELGDSALYLCASSLALGGGLAEAFFGQGTRLTVV.